This entry concerns a single TCR beta chain. This sample stems from a study of technical replicates of blood from several donors. From germline, CDR1 is LGHNT and CDR2 FRNRAP. The CDR3 has 18 residues. V was trimmed by 2 bases and J by 0 bases, leaving 19 bases between them. Profiling relied on immunoSEQ multiplex PCR, and the TCRdb table lists in-frame clones only, not all of them. The data contain about 88,000 clones, just under 95% of them seen just once; the ten biggest clones take up over 0.2%. The sequence derives from a human donor in good health. The material sequenced was T cells isolated from PBMCs. V and J are TRBV12-5 and TRBJ1-1, with a possible D match to TRBD1 (5 bases). The CDR3 sequence: CASGLILGAHRMNTEAFF. The CDR3 DNA is TGTGCTAGTGGTTTGATTTTAGGGGCGCATAGGATGAACACTGAAGCTTTCTTT.